This T cell receptor beta chain stems from a study of HIV-infected patients and healthy controls. This clonotype qualifies as medium-sized. The length of the CDR3 is 15 residues. CDR1 DFQATT and CDR2 SNEGSKA come from the germline V gene (reference sequence). V dropped 4 bases and J dropped 0 bases, with 16 bases sitting between them. cDNA was made from around 0.45 ug RNA using alpha and beta constant primers. Separate chain-specific third strand synthesis with multiplexing indices produced the alpha and beta libraries. TCRdb processed the 5' RACE reads anew with MiXCR; each CDR3 protein has one entry. The sample lists about 4,200 distinct CDR3 sequences; about an eighth were seen once. Whole blood was used without fractionation, so all unsorted peripheral T cells were included.

The chain has TRBV20-1 and TRBJ2-7, with a weak D call TRBD2 (5 bases). The sequence derives from an adult with HIV infection. The source material was blood, sampled before antiretroviral therapy. The CDR3 DNA follows: TGCAGTGCTAACCTACCGGGGTCCAGCTCCTACGAGCAGTACTTC. It codes for CSANLPGSSSYEQYF.